The 30 T cell receptor beta chains given below trace back to one sample, sequenced in a study of OX40 agonist ivuxolimab in advanced cancers. The method was the immunoSEQ multiplex PCR assay. In its TCRdb copy, this immuneACCESS table keeps in-frame sequences only and misses some clones. Where compared with another copy, unresolved V genes explain less than half of these, and the others have no known cause. The sample includes some 70,000 clones, with around 82% observed a single time. The ten largest clonotypes hold 8.2% of the sample. The material sequenced was CD4+ or CD8+ T cells sorted from blood, taken in a trial of the OX40 agonist ivuxolimab. The receptors originated from an adult with an advanced solid tumor such as melanoma, head and neck, liver or kidney cancer.

In this sample, this clone turned up once. This chain links TRBV10-2 with TRBJ1-4, with 7 nucleotides matching TRBD1. The CDR3 consists of 15 residues. Germline loops: CDR1 WSHSY, CDR2 SAAADI. After removal of 6 bases from V and 0 bases from J, the junction contained 4 bases not matched to a gene. The CDR3 is CASRGTAATNEKLFF. In DNA form, the CDR3 reads TGCGCCAGCAGAGGGACAGCTGCAACTAATGAAAAACTGTTTTTT.

V usage is TRBV18 and J usage is TRBJ1-1; tentatively, D is TRBD1 (6 bases). This CDR3 has 14 residues. Trimming took 1 base from V and 1 from J, leaving 7 bases between them. Germline CDR1 KGHSH, CDR2 LQKENI. The CDR3, as DNA: TGTGCCAGCTCACCACTGGGACAGAACACTGAAGCTTTCTTT. It yields the protein CASSPLGQNTEAFF.

The genes are TRBV2 and TRBJ1-1, with 8 bases that match TRBD1. Germline-derived CDR1 and CDR2 are SNHLY and FYNNEI. The CDR3 contains 15 residues. The junction had 11 bases not matched to a gene; V was cut back by 4 bases and J by 7 bases. CDR3 protein: CASSASPQGAGEAFF. CDR3 DNA sequence: TGTGCCAGCAGTGCCTCACCCCAGGGGGCGGGTGAAGCTTTCTTT.

The genes are TRBV27 and TRBJ2-3, with TRBD1 as a possible D gene (5 bases). This CDR3 spans 16 amino acids. From germline, CDR1 is MNHEY and CDR2 SMNVEV (reference sequence). Trimming took off 3 bases at V and 2 bases at J, with 15 bases between the two ends. CDR3 sequence: CASSFKAGLNTDTQYF. DNA of the CDR3: TGTGCCAGCAGTTTTAAGGCAGGGCTCAACACAGATACGCAGTATTTT.

V usage is TRBV25-1 and J usage is TRBJ2-7; unclear D gene. This CDR3 is 14 amino acids long. Per germline, CDR1 MGHDK and CDR2 SYGVNS. The V gene lost 6 bases and the J gene lost 3 bases, with 15 bases spanning the gap. The CDR3 loop reads CASSPPGTRYEQYF. CDR3 in DNA: TGTGCCAGCAGCCCTCCGGGCACCCGCTACGAGCAGTACTTC.

CDR3 DNA sequence: TGTGCCAGTAGTATTGGGGGAATCATGAACACTGAAGCTTTCTTT. The encoded protein is CASSIGGIMNTEAFF. This rearrangement joins TRBV19 to TRBJ1-1, with D perhaps TRBD1 (5 bases). Germline CDR1 LNHDA, CDR2 SQIVND (reference sequence). V was trimmed by 3 bases and J by 0 bases, leaving 11 bases between them. The CDR3 runs to 15 residues.

This clone was counted between two and nine times. V usage is TRBV2 and J usage is TRBJ2-7, with D uncertain. Germline values: CDR1 SNHLY, CDR2 FYNNEI. Trimming cost V 6 bases and J 2 bases, with 14 bases left between them. The CDR3 runs to 14 residues. The CDR3 region is CASSDGILTYEQYV. CDR3 coding DNA: TGTGCCAGCAGCGACGGAATACTAACCTACGAGCAGTACGTC.

CDR3 residues: CASRPTSGPVDTQYF. The CDR3 DNA reads as TGTGCCAGCAGGCCGACTAGCGGGCCTGTAGATACGCAGTATTTT. This chain uses TRBV27 with TRBJ2-3; 10 bases map to TRBD2. The J segment lost 5 bases and the V segment lost 6 bases, leaving 8 bases of the junction unmatched. The CDR3 consists of 15 residues. Germline CDR1 and CDR2: MNHEY and SMNVEV (reference sequence).

Turning to this clone: Other DNA sequences in this specimen translate into the identical CDR3. The chain employs TRBV10-3 and TRBJ2-5; D is undetermined. CDR3 length: 15 amino acids. The germline CDR1 and CDR2 sequences are ENHRY and SYGVKD. V was clipped by 0 bases and J by 1 base, with 9 bases between them. The CDR3 region is CAISESPTTQETQYF. CDR3 nucleotides: TGTGCCATCAGTGAGTCGCCCACCACCCAAGAGACCCAGTACTTC.

V gene TRBV4-1 combines with J gene TRBJ2-2; D perhaps matches TRBD1 (5 bases). The CDR3 has 16 residues. V lost 3 bases and J 4 bases, leaving 15 bases between the germline ends. Germline loops: CDR1 MGHRA, CDR2 YSYEKL. The CDR3 here is CASSHTTVVGTGELFF. The DNA for the CDR3 is TGCGCCAGCAGCCACACGACAGTGGTGGGCACCGGGGAGCTGTTTTTT.

The rearrangement links TRBV5-1 to TRBJ1-2; tentative D call: TRBD1 (5 bases). In germline, CDR1 is SGHRS, CDR2 YFSETQ. The CDR3 is made up of 14 amino acids. V lost 5 bases and J 1 base, leaving 12 bases between the germline ends. The CDR3 is CASREEGVNYGYTF. CDR3 nucleotides: TGCGCCAGCAGAGAGGAAGGGGTTAACTATGGCTACACCTTC.

The V call is TRBV6-6, the J call TRBJ2-3; D ambiguous. V lost 8 bases, J lost 6 bases, and 9 bases lay in between. The CDR3 runs 11 residues. Looked up from germline, CDR1 is MNHNY and CDR2 is SVGAGI (reference sequence). The CDR3 coding sequence is TGTGCCAGCCTTACCGCCGATACGCAGTATTTT. Its protein product is CASLTADTQYF.

This clone was seen only a few times. This sequence joins TRBV10-3 and TRBJ1-1; tentative D call: TRBD1 (6 bases). CDR3 length: 13 residues. Looked up from germline, CDR1 is ENHRY and CDR2 is SYGVKD. Trimming took off 8 bases at V and 5 bases at J, with 15 bases between the two ends. The chain's CDR3 is CAIGNREGTEAFF. Written as DNA, the CDR3 is TGTGCCATCGGGAACAGGGAGGGTACTGAAGCTTTCTTT.

This sequence joins TRBV5-5 and TRBJ2-1, with TRBD2 as a possible D gene (6 bases). Germline assignment: CDR1 SGHKS and CDR2 YYEKEE (reference sequence). V was cut by 0 bases and J by 12 bases, with 13 bases left in between. The CDR3 has 13 amino acids. The CDR3 DNA follows: TGTGCCAGCAGCTTGGTTCTAGCCGGGGGGCAGTTCTTC. Translated: CASSLVLAGGQFF.

This clone was observed a few times. V usage is TRBV19 and J usage is TRBJ1-2; no reliable D call. The germline CDR1 and CDR2 sequences are LNHDA and SQIVND (reference sequence). There are 12 residues in the CDR3. V shed 8 bases and J shed 4 bases, with 11 bases lying between them. This CDR3 reads CASYERPYGYTF. The CDR3 nucleotides are TGTGCCAGTTACGAACGGCCCTATGGCTACACCTTC.

This clone was detected only a few times. V usage is TRBV28 and J usage is TRBJ2-1; weak D call: TRBD2 (7 bases). From germline, CDR1 is MDHEN and CDR2 SYDVKM. The CDR3 contains 15 residues. Trimming stripped 7 bases from V and 3 bases from J, with 16 bases between. The CDR3 region is CASTGASGIYNEQFF. CDR3 coding DNA: TGTGCCAGCACAGGGGCTAGCGGAATCTACAATGAGCAGTTCTTC. Looking up the rest from reference TRBV28 and TRBJ2-1 gives the full variable domain: DVKVTQSSRYLVKRTGEKVFLECVQDMDHENMFWYRQDPGLGLRLIYFSYDVKMKEKGDIPEGYSVSREKKERFSLILESASTNQTSMYLCASTGASGIYNEQFFGPGTRLTVL.

This clone was seen at least ten times. The V gene is TRBV11-2, the J gene TRBJ2-5; the D gene is possibly TRBD2 (7 bases). V was pared by 5 bases and J by 7 bases, with 14 bases between. CDR3 length: 13 residues. Germline V CDR1 and CDR2: SGHAT, FQNNGV. DNA of the CDR3: TGTGCCAGCAGCCTAGGGGGGGAGGGGACCCAGTACTTC. Translation: CASSLGGEGTQYF.

The chain carries TRBV25-1 and TRBJ1-6, with D perhaps TRBD1 (5 bases). The length of the CDR3 is 15 residues. The germline CDR1 and CDR2 sequences are MGHDK and SYGVNS. V lost 3 bases and J lost 7, with 13 bases in between. The CDR3 nucleotides are TGTGCCAGCAGTGAGACAGCCTTGGGGAATTCACCCCTCCACTTT. Translated: CASSETALGNSPLHF.

The chain recombines TRBV28 with TRBJ1-1; weak D call: TRBD1 (5 bases). The V end was cut by 8 bases, the J end by 10 bases, with 26 bases between. The CDR3 runs 15 residues. Per germline, CDR1 MDHEN and CDR2 SYDVKM. The CDR3 spells CASLTFVRGDRGAFF. The CDR3 nucleotides are TGTGCCAGCCTAACGTTTGTTAGAGGGGACCGAGGAGCTTTCTTT.

The chain employs TRBV20-1 and TRBJ1-1; D gene ambiguous. In germline, CDR1 is DFQATT, CDR2 SNEGSKA (reference sequence). Trimming cost V 6 bases and J 3 bases, with 8 bases left between them. CDR3 length: 11 residues. CDR3 nucleotide sequence: TGCAGTGCCCTCGTGGACACTGAAGCTTTCTTT. Translation gives CSALVDTEAFF.

The CDR3 coding sequence is TGCAGCGTTGAAGATTCTAGCGGGAGTTACAATGAGCAGTTCTTC. This translates into CSVEDSSGSYNEQFF. The chain links TRBV29-1 to TRBJ2-1; TRBD2 matches at 10 bases. V trimming: 0 bases; J trimming: 4 bases; junction bases outside the gene matches: 3. The germline V gene encodes CDR1 SQVTM and CDR2 ANQGSEA. This CDR3 has 15 residues.

The chain employs TRBV13 and TRBJ2-1; D may be TRBD2 (5 bases). V lost 2 bases and J 9 bases, leaving 8 bases between the germline ends. The CDR3 is made up of 12 amino acids. Germline V CDR1 and CDR2: PRHDT, FYEKMQ (reference sequence). The CDR3 DNA sequence: TGTGCCAGCAGCTTATGGGGAGCTGAGCAGTTCTTC. This translates into CASSLWGAEQFF.

This chain uses TRBV9 with TRBJ2-2; D ambiguous. V lost 4 bases and J 0 bases, leaving 13 bases between the germline ends. The CDR3 covers 16 residues. Germline V gives CDR1 SGDLS, CDR2 YYNGEE. The CDR3 bases are TGTGCCAGCAGCCGTGCCTGGTTCTCGAACACCGGGGAGCTGTTTTTT. This gives the protein CASSRAWFSNTGELFF.

V and J are TRBV5-6 and TRBJ1-2; D remains unclear. From germline, CDR1 is SGHDT and CDR2 YYEEEE. This CDR3 spans 14 amino acids. The V and J ends lost 4 bases and 4 bases respectively, with 14 bases between them. CDR3 sequence: CASSRRRTSYGYTF. CDR3 sequence (DNA): TGTGCCAGCAGCCGCAGGAGGACCTCCTATGGCTACACCTTC.

This clone occurred a few times. The rearrangement joins TRBV5-1 to TRBJ1-1, with D uncertain. Germline V gives CDR1 SGHRS, CDR2 YFSETQ. V was pared by 0 bases and J by 4 bases, with 4 bases between. This CDR3 is 12 amino acids long. The CDR3: CASSLGSTEAFF. In DNA, the CDR3 is TGCGCCAGCAGCTTGGGCAGCACTGAAGCTTTCTTT.

The chain joins TRBV28 to TRBJ1-1; 7 positions match TRBD1. Germline CDR1 and CDR2: MDHEN and SYDVKM. The CDR3 totals 15 residues. V was pared by 7 bases and J by 1 base, with 9 bases of the junction left unmatched. DNA of the CDR3: TGTGCCAGCAAACGCCACGGACAGGCGAACACTGAAGCTTTCTTT. Translated: CASKRHGQANTEAFF.

This clone appeared a few times. The gene calls are TRBV30 and TRBJ2-7; D is ambiguous. From germline, CDR1 is GTSNPN and CDR2 SVGIG (reference sequence). V was pared by 0 bases and J by 6 bases, with 18 bases between. The CDR3 loop spans 15 amino acids. CDR3: CAWSVPRLLSLEQYF. For the CDR3, the DNA is TGTGCCTGGAGTGTACCCAGACTCCTTTCTCTCGAGCAGTACTTC.

The rearrangement links TRBV2 to TRBJ2-3; D perhaps matches TRBD2 (6 bases). This CDR3 comprises 13 residues. The V gene's germline CDR1 is SNHLY and CDR2 FYNNEI. The ends were cut back, 4 bases at V and 14 bases at J, with 19 bases in the middle. The CDR3 nucleotides are TGTGCCAGCAGTGGAGGGGAGGACGGTAGTCGGTATTTT. This encodes CASSGGEDGSRYF.

Only one count was recorded for this clone. The rearrangement uses TRBV2 and TRBJ2-5, with D possibly TRBD2 on 5 matching bases. V was trimmed by 7 bases and J by 2 bases, leaving 14 bases between them. CDR1 SNHLY and CDR2 FYNNEI come from the germline V gene. The CDR3 runs to 14 residues. Here the CDR3 DNA reads TGTGCCAGCACGGGGTGGGGTGGGCAAGAGACCCAGTACTTC. This sequence encodes CASTGWGGQETQYF. Supplemented by reference TRBV2 and TRBJ2-5, the full variable domain reads EPEVTQTPSHQVTQMGQEVILRCVPISNHLYFYWYRQILGQKVEFLVSFYNNEISEKSEIFDDQFSVERPDGSNFTLKIRSTKLEDSAMYFCASTGWGGQETQYFGPGTRLLVL.

This chain links TRBV5-1 with TRBJ1-4; D gene ambiguous. V was cut by 6 bases and J by 7 bases, with 16 bases left in between. Germline CDR1 reads SGHRS; CDR2 reads YFSETQ. The CDR3 consists of 14 residues. The CDR3 region is CASTPGVAGEKLFF. CDR3 DNA sequence: TGCGCCAGCACACCCGGGGTGGCGGGTGAAAAACTGTTTTTT.